Given below is one T cell receptor (beta chain) in context. No antigen is known for it. Exclusion of a patient resulted from uncontrolled infection, other autoimmune disease, pregnancy or lactation. The record originates from a study of T cells in Graves' hyperthyroidism and ophthalmopathy. TCR beta CDR3 region amplification was performed from RNA transcripts. Using the HTBI primer set, a first-round RT-PCR was run on the TCR CDR3. TCRdb used MiXCR to reprocess the multiplex PCR reads, holding one entry per CDR3 protein. The sample lists a few hundred thousand distinct CDR3 sequences; about 45% were seen once. Germline loops: CDR1 MNHNS, CDR2 SASEGT. The V gene end was trimmed by 6 bases and the J gene end by 6 bases; junction bases not matched to a gene: 11. CDR3 length: 15 residues. General study results and limits: Ophthalmopathy was model-predicted a median approximately 6.4 months pre-onset. In the analysis, a 13 V-J model separated ophthalmopathy from stable hyperthyroidism.

The chain has TRBV6-1 and TRBJ2-3, with 8 bases fitting TRBD1. The sequence was obtained from an adult woman with Graves' disease, either hyperthyroidism or ophthalmopathy (not recorded which). Sequences were obtained from peripheral blood or thyroid tissue (not recorded which). The CDR3 DNA reads as TGTGCCAGCAGGCGGACAGGGCTAAGGGTGGATACGCAGTATTTT. Translating gives CASRRTGLRVDTQYF.